This T cell receptor beta chain was identified in a study of cytomegalovirus exposure and HLA in healthy donors. Broader study findings: Researchers counted 180 or so TCR beta chains as cytomegalovirus-associated. With further analysis later on, most CMV-associated TCR beta chains appeared HLA-restricted.

With regard to this clone: Its antigen is unknown.

Use of 60 Vbeta and 13 Jbeta primers characterized the PCR. TCRdb's copy holds only in-frame clones and misses some; the assay was immunoSEQ multiplex PCR. The profile shows tens of thousands of clones, 10% of them singletons. The origin of this receptor is a man in his fifties or sixties in good health and CMV-seropositive. Sequenced sample: PBMCs.

As DNA, the CDR3 is TGTGCCAGCAGCCGCACCCTACCCCCGGAGACCCAGTACTTC. This codes for CASSRTLPPETQYF. J is TRBJ2-5 and V is TRBV7-8; D gene ambiguous. Per the germline V gene, CDR1 is SGHVS and CDR2 is FQNEAQ. Trimming shortened V by 5 bases and J by 5 bases, and 15 bases separated the two germline ends. The CDR3 spans 14 residues.